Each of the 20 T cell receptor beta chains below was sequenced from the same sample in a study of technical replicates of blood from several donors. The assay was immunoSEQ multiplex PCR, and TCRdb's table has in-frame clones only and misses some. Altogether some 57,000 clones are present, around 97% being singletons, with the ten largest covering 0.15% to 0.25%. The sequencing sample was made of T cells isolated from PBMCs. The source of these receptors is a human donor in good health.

This CDR3 reads CASSSPSASTDTQYF. For the CDR3, the DNA is TGTGCCAGCAGCTCTCCTAGCGCTAGCACAGATACGCAGTATTTT. The V and J genes are TRBV5-4 and TRBJ2-3, with a tentative D call TRBD2 (6 bases). This CDR3 comprises 15 residues. V lost 3 bases and J lost 0, with 11 bases in between. Germline V gene lookup returns CDR1 SGHNT and CDR2 YYREEE (reference sequence).

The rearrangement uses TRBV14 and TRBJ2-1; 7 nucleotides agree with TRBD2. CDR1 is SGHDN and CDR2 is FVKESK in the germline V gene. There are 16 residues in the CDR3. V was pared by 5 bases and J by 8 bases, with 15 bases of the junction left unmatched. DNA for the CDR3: TGTGCCAGCAGCATTCGAATGACTAGCTCATGGGATGAGCAGTTCTTC. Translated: CASSIRMTSSWDEQFF. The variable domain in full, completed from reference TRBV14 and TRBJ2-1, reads EAGVTQFPSHSVIEKGQTVTLRCDPISGHDNLYWYRRVMGKEIKFLLHFVKESKQDESGMPNNRFLAERTGGTYSTLKVQPAELEDSGVYFCASSIRMTSSWDEQFFGPGTRLTVL.

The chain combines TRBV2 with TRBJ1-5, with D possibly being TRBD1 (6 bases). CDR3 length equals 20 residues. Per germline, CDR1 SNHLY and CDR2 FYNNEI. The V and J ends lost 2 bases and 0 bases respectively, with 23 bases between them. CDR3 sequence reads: CASSELVGRGPLYSNQPQHF. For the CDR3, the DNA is TGTGCCAGCAGTGAATTAGTAGGCAGGGGCCCTCTATATAGCAATCAGCCCCAGCATTTT.

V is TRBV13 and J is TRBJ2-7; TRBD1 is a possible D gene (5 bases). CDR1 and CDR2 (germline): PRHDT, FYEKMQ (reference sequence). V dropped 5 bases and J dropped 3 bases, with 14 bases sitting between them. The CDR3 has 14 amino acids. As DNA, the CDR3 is TGTGCCAGCAGCCCTGAAGGACACTTCTACGAGCAGTACTTC. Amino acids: CASSPEGHFYEQYF.

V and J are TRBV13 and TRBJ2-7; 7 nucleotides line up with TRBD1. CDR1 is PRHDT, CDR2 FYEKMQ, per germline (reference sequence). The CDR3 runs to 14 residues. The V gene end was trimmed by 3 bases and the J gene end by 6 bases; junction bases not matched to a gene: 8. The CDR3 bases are TGTGCCAGCAGCTTTAAGGGGCCAGGGGGCGAGCAGTACTTC. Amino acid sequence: CASSFKGPGGEQYF.

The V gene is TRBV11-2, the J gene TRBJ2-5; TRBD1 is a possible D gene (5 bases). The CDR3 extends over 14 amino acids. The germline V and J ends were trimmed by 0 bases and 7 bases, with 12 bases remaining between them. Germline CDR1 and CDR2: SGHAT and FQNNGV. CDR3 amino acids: CASSLEGALGTQYF. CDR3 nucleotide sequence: TGTGCCAGCAGCTTAGAAGGGGCCCTAGGGACCCAGTACTTC. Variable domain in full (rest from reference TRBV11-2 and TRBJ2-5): EAGVAQSPRYKIIEKRQSVAFWCNPISGHATLYWYQQILGQGPKLLIQFQNNGVVDDSQLPKDRFSAERLKGVDSTLKIQPAKLEDSAVYLCASSLEGALGTQYFGPGTRLLVL.

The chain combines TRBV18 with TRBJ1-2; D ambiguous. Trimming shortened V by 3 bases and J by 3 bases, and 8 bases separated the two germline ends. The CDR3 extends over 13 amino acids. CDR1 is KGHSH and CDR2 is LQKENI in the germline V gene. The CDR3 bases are TGTGCCAGCTCACCCAGAAGCGACTATGGCTACACCTTC. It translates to CASSPRSDYGYTF.

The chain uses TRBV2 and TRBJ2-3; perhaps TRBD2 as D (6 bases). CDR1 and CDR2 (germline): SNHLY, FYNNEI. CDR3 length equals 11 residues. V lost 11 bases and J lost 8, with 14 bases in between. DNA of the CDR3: TGTGCCTGCCATATGGGGGGTACGCAGTATTTT. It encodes CACHMGGTQYF.

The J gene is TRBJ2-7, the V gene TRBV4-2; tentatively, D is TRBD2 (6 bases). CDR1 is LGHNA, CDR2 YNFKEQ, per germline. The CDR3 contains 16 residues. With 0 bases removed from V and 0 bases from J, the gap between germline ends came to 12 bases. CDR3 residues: CASSQEAGMSSYEQYF. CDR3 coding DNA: TGTGCCAGCAGCCAAGAAGCGGGCATGAGCTCCTACGAGCAGTACTTC.

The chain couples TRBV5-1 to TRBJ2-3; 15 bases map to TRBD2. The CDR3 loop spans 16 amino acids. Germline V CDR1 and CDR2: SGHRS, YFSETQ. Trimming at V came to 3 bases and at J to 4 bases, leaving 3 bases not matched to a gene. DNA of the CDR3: TGCGCCAGCAGCTGGGGACTAGCGGGGGGCGCAGATACGCAGTATTTT. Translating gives CASSWGLAGGADTQYF.

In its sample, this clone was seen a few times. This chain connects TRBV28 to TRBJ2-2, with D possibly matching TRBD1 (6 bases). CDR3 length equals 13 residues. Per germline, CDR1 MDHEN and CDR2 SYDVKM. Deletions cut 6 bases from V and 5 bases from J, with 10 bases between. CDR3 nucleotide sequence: TGTGCCAGCAGCTACAGGGTGACCGGGGAGCTGTTTTTT. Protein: CASSYRVTGELFF.

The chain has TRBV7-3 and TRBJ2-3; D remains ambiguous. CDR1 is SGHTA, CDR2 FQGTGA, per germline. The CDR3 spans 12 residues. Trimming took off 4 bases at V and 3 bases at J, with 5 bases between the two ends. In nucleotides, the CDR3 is TGTGCCAGCAGCTCCGGGACAGATACGCAGTATTTT. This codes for CASSSGTDTQYF.

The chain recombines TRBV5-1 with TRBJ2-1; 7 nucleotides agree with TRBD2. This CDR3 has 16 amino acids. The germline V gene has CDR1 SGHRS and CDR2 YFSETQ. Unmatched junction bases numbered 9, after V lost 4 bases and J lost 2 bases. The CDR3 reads CASSTEEGGPYNEQFF. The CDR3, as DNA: TGCGCCAGCAGCACGGAAGAGGGAGGGCCCTACAATGAGCAGTTCTTC.

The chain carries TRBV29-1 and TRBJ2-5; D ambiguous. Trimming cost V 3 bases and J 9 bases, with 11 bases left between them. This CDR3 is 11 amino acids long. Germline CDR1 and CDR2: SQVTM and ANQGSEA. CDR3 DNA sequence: TGCAGCGTTGACGCAACTCGCGCCCAGTACTTC. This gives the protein CSVDATRAQYF.

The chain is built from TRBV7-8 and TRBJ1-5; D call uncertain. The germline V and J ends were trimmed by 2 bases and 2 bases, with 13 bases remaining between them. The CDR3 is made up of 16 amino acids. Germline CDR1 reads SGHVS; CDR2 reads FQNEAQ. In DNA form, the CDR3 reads TGTGCCAGCAGCTTACAAGCGGGTCCGGGCAATCAGCCCCAGCATTTT. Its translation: CASSLQAGPGNQPQHF.

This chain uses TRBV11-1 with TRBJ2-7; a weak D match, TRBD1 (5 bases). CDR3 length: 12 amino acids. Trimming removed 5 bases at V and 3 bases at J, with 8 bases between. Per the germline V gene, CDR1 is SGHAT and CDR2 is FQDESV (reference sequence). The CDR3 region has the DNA TGTGCCAGCAGCCGAGACAGCTACGAGCAGTACTTC. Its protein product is CASSRDSYEQYF.

In DNA, the CDR3 is TGTGCCAGCAGCAAAGGACTAGCGGGGGGGCGTTTCACAGATACGCAGTATTTT. Protein sequence: CASSKGLAGGRFTDTQYF. The chain carries TRBV7-3 and TRBJ2-3; 15 bases line up with TRBD2. Germline V lookup: CDR1 SGHTA, CDR2 FQGTGA. The CDR3 is 18 residues long. With V trimmed by 5 bases and J by 2 bases, 8 bases remained unmatched.

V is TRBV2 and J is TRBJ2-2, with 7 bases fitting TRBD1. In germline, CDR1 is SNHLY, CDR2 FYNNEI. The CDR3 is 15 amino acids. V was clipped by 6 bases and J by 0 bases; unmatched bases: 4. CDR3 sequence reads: CASSETGPNTGELFF. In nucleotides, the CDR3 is TGTGCCAGCAGCGAGACAGGGCCGAACACCGGGGAGCTGTTTTTT.

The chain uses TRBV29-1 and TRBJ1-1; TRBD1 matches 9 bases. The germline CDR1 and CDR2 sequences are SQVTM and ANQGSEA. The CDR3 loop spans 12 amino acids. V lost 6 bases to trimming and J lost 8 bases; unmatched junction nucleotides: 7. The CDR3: CSVGGQGQEAFF. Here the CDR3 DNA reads TGCAGCGTGGGGGGACAGGGACAAGAAGCTTTCTTT. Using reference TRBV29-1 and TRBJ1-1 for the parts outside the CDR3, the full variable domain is SAVISQKPSRDICQRGTSLTIQCQVDSQVTMMFWYRQQPGQSLTLIATANQGSEATYESGFVIDKFPISRPNLTFSTLTVSNMSPEDSSIYLCSVGGQGQEAFFGQGTRLTVV.

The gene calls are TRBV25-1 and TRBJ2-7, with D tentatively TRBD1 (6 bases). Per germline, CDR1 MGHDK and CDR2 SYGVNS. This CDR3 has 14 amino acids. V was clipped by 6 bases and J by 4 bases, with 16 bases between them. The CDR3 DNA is TGTGCCAGCAGGGGTTGGGGGCGGAATTACGAGCAGTACTTC. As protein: CASRGWGRNYEQYF.